This is a list of T cell receptor beta chains from one sample in a study of T cell responses to AZD1222 COVID-19 vaccine. Produced via immunoSEQ multiplex PCR; TCRdb's table is partial and in-frame only. The sample shows tens of thousands of clones, about 83% of them seen only once. The sequences come from peripheral blood, collected on day 0 of AZD1222 vaccination. These receptors were collected from an adult in good health. Each CDR3 is given with its conserved first and last residue. D genes are given only for firm matches. Clone size is not always given. Where it is, it says once, few, many or a class for expanded clones.

NA TRBJ2-2 once TRBV9 TGTGCCAGCAGCGTAGCTACCGGCGCCGGGGAGCTGTTTTTT CASSVATGAGELFF
NA TRBJ2-1 NA TRBV5-6 TGTGCCAGCAGCTCACAGGGAGCGGCACTAGAGCAGTTCTTC CASSSQGAALEQFF
NA TRBJ2-1 NA TRBV5-1 TGCGCCAGCAGCTTGGGGCAGAGAAGCTCCTACAATGAGCAGTTCTTC CASSLGQRSSYNEQFF
TRBD2 TRBJ2-2 NA TRBV7-8 TGTGCCAGCAGCTTAGTATTTGTAGCGGGACAAACCGGGGAGCTGTTTTTT CASSLVFVAGQTGELFF
NA TRBJ2-1 NA TRBV29-1 TGCAGCGTTGATGGGGCTGGGTACTACAATGAGCAGTTCTTC CSVDGAGYYNEQFF
TRBD1 TRBJ1-3 NA TRBV7-2 TGTGCCAGCAGCCGGGACAGGGGGCCTGGAAACACCATATATTTT CASSRDRGPGNTIYF
NA TRBJ1-1 NA TRBV30 TGTGCCTGGAGTGTACAAGTGAACACTGAAGCTTTCTTT CAWSVQVNTEAFF
NA TRBJ1-4 NA TRBV28 TGTGCCAGCAGTTCGCCCGGGACAAGGGGGTTCACTAATGAAAAACTGTTTTTT CASSSPGTRGFTNEKLFF
NA TRBJ2-7 few TRBV5-1 TGCGCCAGCAGCTTGGGGTCGACAGCCTCCTACGAGCAGTACTTC CASSLGSTASYEQYF
TRBD2 TRBJ2-5 NA TRBV4-3 TGCGCCAGCAGCCAAGATCTGAGCGGGGGGGCGTGGACCCAGTACTTC CASSQDLSGGAWTQYF
NA TRBJ1-2 NA TRBV10-3 TGTGCCATCAGTGAGTCGACGTGGGGGGAGGTTAACTATGGCTACACCTTC CAISESTWGEVNYGYTF
TRBD1 TRBJ1-4 few TRBV29-1 TGCAGCGTTGATGTAGGGACAGGGGCTGAAAAACTGTTTTTT CSVDVGTGAEKLFF
NA TRBJ2-4 NA TRBV4-1 TGCGCCAGCAGCCCCCCAGGGCAGAGTAACATTCAGTACTTC CASSPPGQSNIQYF
TRBD1 TRBJ1-3 NA TRBV3-1/TRBV3-2 TGTGCCAGCAGCCTGACACAGGGGGGAGGAAACACCATATATTTT CASSLTQGGGNTIYF
TRBD2 TRBJ2-7 NA TRBV28 TGTGCCAGCAGACGCCGGGACTACGCCTACGAGCAGTACTTC CASRRRDYAYEQYF
TRBD2 TRBJ2-7 NA TRBV18 TGTGCCAGCTCACTGGTGGGGGGGACCTACGAGCAGTACTTC CASSLVGGTYEQYF
NA TRBJ1-2 NA TRBV3-1/TRBV3-2 TGTGCCAGCAGCCAAGAACGGGGGAAAGGAGGCTACACCTTC CASSQERGKGGYTF
TRBD2 TRBJ2-2 NA TRBV28 TGTGCCAGCAGTTTAGTGCGACTAGCGATTGGGGGCTATACCGGGGAGCTGTTTTTT CASSLVRLAIGGYTGELFF
NA TRBJ1-6 few TRBV3-1/TRBV3-2 TGTGCCAGCAGCCAAGATGTTGGGGGTTGGGGGAGGTCACCCCTCCACTTT CASSQDVGGWGRSPLHF
TRBD1 TRBJ2-2 NA TRBV7-9 TGTGCCAGCAGCGCGGGACAGGCCCCCAACACCGGGGAGCTGTTTTTT CASSAGQAPNTGELFF
NA TRBJ1-6 NA TRBV28 TGTGCCAGCAGTCGGACCAGGGAAAGTTCACCCCTCCACTTT CASSRTRESSPLHF
TRBD2 TRBJ2-5 NA TRBV27 TGTGCCAGCAGTTTAAGGGGAGGGGAGACCCAGTACTTC CASSLRGGETQYF
TRBD2 TRBJ2-7 NA TRBV30 TGTGCCTGGAGACTAGCGGGGAACGAGCAGTACTTC CAWRLAGNEQYF
TRBD1 TRBJ2-7 NA TRBV9 TGTGCCAGCAGCGTGGATGCACAGGGGGCCTACGAGCAGTACTTC CASSVDAQGAYEQYF
NA TRBJ2-1 few TRBV5-6 TGTGCCAGCAGCCCCCCACTAGTTAGCAATGAGCAGTTCTTC CASSPPLVSNEQFF
TRBD2 TRBJ2-1 NA TRBV9 TGTGCCAGCAGCGTGACTAGCGGGAGGGCCTGGGGCAACAATGAGCAGTTCTTC CASSVTSGRAWGNNEQFF
NA TRBJ2-3 NA TRBV5-1 TGCGCCAGCAGCCCAACCAAGGGTACAGATACGCAGTATTTT CASSPTKGTDTQYF
TRBD1 TRBJ2-6 NA TRBV2 TGTGCCAGCAGTGAAACAGGGGGACCCAACGTCCTGACTTTC CASSETGGPNVLTF
NA TRBJ2-1 NA TRBV28 TGTGCCAGCAGTTTTGTGACAGAATGGAGCCAGTTCTTC CASSFVTEWSQFF
NA TRBJ2-7 NA TRBV2 TGTGCCAGCAGCACAGGGGGGGGCTACGAGCAGTACTTC CASSTGGGYEQYF
TRBD2 TRBJ2-3 NA TRBV24-1 TGTGCCACCTCTATGGCGGGGGGTGCAGATACGCAGTATTTT CATSMAGGADTQYF
TRBD1 TRBJ1-2 NA TRBV5-4 TGTGCCAGCAGCGCACCGGGACAGGTTAACTATGGCTACACCTTC CASSAPGQVNYGYTF
TRBD1 TRBJ1-3 NA TRBV6-5 TGTGCCAGCATCGACAGGGCAAGGGGAAACACCATATATTTT CASIDRARGNTIYF
NA TRBJ2-5 NA TRBV18 TGTGCCAGCTCACCCTCCGTGGTTCGGGGGCTGAAAGAGACCCAGTACTTC CASSPSVVRGLKETQYF
TRBD1 TRBJ1-4 NA TRBV4-3 TGCGCCAGCAGTACGGGACAGTATAATGAAAAACTGTTTTTT CASSTGQYNEKLFF